The 25 T cell receptor beta chains presented below share a single source sample, sequenced in a study of cytomegalovirus exposure and HLA in healthy donors. Use of 60 Vbeta and 13 Jbeta primers characterized the PCR. Using immunoSEQ multiplex PCR, the repertoire was profiled, and TCRdb retains in-frame clones only, with some absent. The table has over 150,000 clones, roughly four fifths seen once. The sequencing input was PBMCs. The receptors shown here come from a man aged 18 to 29 in good health and CMV-seronegative.

The gene calls are TRBV27 and TRBJ2-7; a weak D match, TRBD2 (6 bases). The germline gives CDR1 MNHEY, CDR2 SMNVEV (reference sequence). Trimming removed 4 bases at V and 6 bases at J, with 25 bases between. This CDR3 contains 17 residues. The CDR3 region has the DNA TGTGCCAGCAGTTCTTGGGGTAGCAGGAGGGCCGGTGCCGAGCAGTACTTC. Its protein product is CASSSWGSRRAGAEQYF.

Only one count was recorded for this clone. The rearrangement joins TRBV7-8 to TRBJ2-3, with D unresolved. Germline CDR1 reads SGHVS; CDR2 reads FQNEAQ. This CDR3 contains 13 residues. The V end lost 4 bases, the J end lost 6 bases, and 11 bases lay between the germline ends. In DNA, the CDR3 is TGTGCCAGCAGCTCCCCCCTCCTGGATACGCAGTATTTT. Its translation: CASSSPLLDTQYF.

In DNA form, the CDR3 reads TGCGCCAGCAGTGGAGGAAACATTCAGTACTTC. Amino acids: CASSGGNIQYF. The gene calls are TRBV4-1 and TRBJ2-4, with a tentative D call TRBD2 (5 bases). The CDR3 spans 11 residues. V was cut by 6 bases and J by 6 bases, with 6 bases left in between. CDR1 is MGHRA, CDR2 YSYEKL, per germline.

This chain joins TRBV11-3 and TRBJ2-2, with 11 bases that match TRBD1. Per germline, CDR1 SGHNT and CDR2 YENEEA. Losses at the gene ends were 2 bases for V and 9 bases for J; bases not matched to a gene: 5. This CDR3 has 15 amino acids. Written as DNA, the CDR3 is TGTGCCAGCAGCTTAACGTGGACAGGGGGCAGGGAGCTGTTTTTT. It is translated as CASSLTWTGGRELFF.

The chain joins TRBV7-2 to TRBJ2-1; tentatively, D is TRBD1 (7 bases). The CDR3 is 16 amino acids. V lost 0 bases and J 7 bases, leaving 16 bases between the germline ends. The germline V gene encodes CDR1 SGHTA and CDR2 FQGNSA. CDR3 region: CASSLAVRGARNEQFF. The CDR3 nucleotides read TGTGCCAGCAGCTTAGCGGTCAGGGGGGCCAGGAATGAGCAGTTCTTC. The entire variable domain, with the rest obtained from reference TRBV7-2 and TRBJ2-1, is as follows: GAGVSQSPSNKVTEKGKDVELRCDPISGHTALYWYRQSLGQGLEFLIYFQGNSAPDKSGLPSDRFSAERTGGSVSTLTIQRTQQEDSAVYLCASSLAVRGARNEQFFGPGTRLTVL.

The chain has TRBV2 and TRBJ1-1, with a tentative D call TRBD1 (5 bases). The V end lost 8 bases, the J end lost 6 bases, and 10 bases lay between the germline ends. This CDR3 has 11 amino acids. From germline, CDR1 is SNHLY and CDR2 FYNNEI. CDR3 nucleotide sequence: TGTGCCAGCCGGGAGGGGCCTGAAGCTTTCTTT. This codes for CASREGPEAFF.

The chain is built from TRBV6-5 and TRBJ2-5; 7 nucleotides align to TRBD1. The J call is doubtful: the DNA matches TRBJ2-7 better. CDR3 length: 16 residues. Germline loops: CDR1 MNHEY, CDR2 SVGAGI. CDR3 bases: TGTGCCAGCAGTTACTCGGTGGGACAGCGATCCTACGAGCAGTACTTC. Translating gives CASSYSVGQRSYEQYF.

This clone was counted once. This chain uses TRBV14 with TRBJ1-2, with 10 bases fitting TRBD1. CDR3 length equals 18 residues. Germline V gene data show CDR1 as SGHDN and CDR2 as FVKESK. J gave up 5 bases and V 5 bases, and 17 bases lay outside the gene matches. CDR3 protein: CASSALFPKGTGVYGYTF. DNA of the CDR3: TGTGCCAGCAGCGCCCTCTTCCCGAAGGGGACAGGGGTATATGGCTACACCTTC.

This clone is a singleton in its sample. This chain connects TRBV21-1 to TRBJ2-5; the table's D call, TRBD2, was not checked against the DNA. TRBV21-1 is described as a pseudogene. The CDR3 consists of 17 residues. CDR3 sequence: CASRKEGGLAVQETQYF. CDR3 DNA sequence: TGTGCCAGCAGAAAAGAGGGGGGACTAGCAGTCCAAGAGACCCAGTACTTC.

The CDR3 spells CASSRFTSGRGYEQYF. The CDR3 nucleotides are TGTGCCAGCTCACGCTTCACTAGCGGGAGGGGGTACGAGCAGTACTTC. V usage is TRBV18 and J usage is TRBJ2-7; 13 bases align to TRBD2. Per germline, CDR1 KGHSH and CDR2 LQKENI. The CDR3 spans 16 residues. Losses at the gene ends were 4 bases for V and 4 bases for J; bases not matched to a gene: 7.

CDR3 DNA sequence: TGTGCCAGCAGCGCTACGTTAGGAGCGACCTCTGGGGCCAACGTCCTGACTTTC. This codes for CASSATLGATSGANVLTF. This chain links TRBV7-9 with TRBJ2-6; no clear D. Germline V gene sequence: CDR1 SEHNR, CDR2 FQNEAQ (reference sequence). V shed 5 bases and J shed 0 bases, with 17 bases lying between them. The CDR3 runs to 18 residues.

This clone showed up just a few times. The chain has TRBV5-6 and TRBJ2-5; D remains ambiguous. This CDR3 has 11 residues. Trimming pared 3 bases from V and 5 bases from J, leaving 5 bases between. The germline V gene has CDR1 SGHDT and CDR2 YYEEEE. The CDR3 protein is CASSSRETQYF. The CDR3 DNA reads TGTGCCAGCAGCTCGAGGGAGACCCAGTACTTC. Filled out from reference TRBV5-6 and TRBJ2-5, the complete variable domain reads DAGVTQSPTHLIKTRGQQVTLRCSPKSGHDTVSWYQQALGQGPQFIFQYYEEEERQRGNFPDRFSGHQFPNYSSELNVNALLLGDSALYLCASSSRETQYFGPGTRLLVL.

The CDR3 loop is CASSSEGDWTIAGEQYF. CDR3 in DNA: TGTGCCAGCAGCTCTGAAGGGGATTGGACTATAGCGGGTGAGCAGTACTTC. The chain is built from TRBV7-9 and TRBJ2-7, with TRBD2 identical over 7 bases. Germline V CDR1 and CDR2: SEHNR, FQNEAQ (reference sequence). V gave up 4 bases and J gave up 7 bases; unmatched junction bases: 19. The CDR3 is 17 amino acids. Full variable domain (outside the CDR3, taken from reference TRBV7-9 and TRBJ2-7): DTGVSQNPRHKITKRGQNVTFRCDPISEHNRLYWYRQTLGQGPEFLTYFQNEAQLEKSRLLSDRFSAERPKGSFSTLEIQRTEQGDSAMYLCASSSEGDWTIAGEQYFGPGTRLTVT.

This clone was seen a single time. The V gene is TRBV27, the J gene TRBJ1-5; D unresolved. With 5 bases removed from V and 3 bases from J, the gap between germline ends came to 11 bases. The CDR3 is 14 residues long. CDR1 is MNHEY, CDR2 SMNVEV, per germline (reference sequence). The CDR3 protein is CASSHRSPNQPQHF. The CDR3 nucleotides read TGTGCCAGCAGTCACCGGAGCCCCAATCAGCCCCAGCATTTT.

The J gene is TRBJ2-2, the V gene TRBV27, with TRBD2 matching over 10 bases. Trimming took 3 bases from V and 6 from J; bases not matched to a gene: 7. CDR3 size: 16 residues. Looked up from germline, CDR1 is MNHEY and CDR2 is SMNVEV (reference sequence). The CDR3, as DNA: TGTGCCAGCAGTTTTAGTCCTAGCGGGAGTGCCGGGGAGCTGTTTTTT. This gives the protein CASSFSPSGSAGELFF.

This clone was seen only a few times. V and J are TRBV19 and TRBJ2-3; D gene unclear. Germline loops: CDR1 LNHDA, CDR2 SQIVND (reference sequence). CDR3 length equals 14 residues. V shed 3 bases and J shed 1 base, with 8 bases lying between them. CDR3 nucleotides: TGTGCCAGTAGTATCATTCCGGGCACAGATACGCAGTATTTT. Protein product: CASSIIPGTDTQYF.

The chain uses TRBV19 and TRBJ1-5; D gene ambiguous. Trimming pared 3 bases from V and 0 bases from J, leaving 12 bases between. CDR1 and CDR2 (germline): LNHDA, SQIVND (reference sequence). The CDR3 length is 16 residues. The CDR3 sequence is CASSITITDSNQPQHF. The CDR3, as DNA: TGTGCCAGTAGTATCACGATTACAGATAGCAATCAGCCCCAGCATTTT.

In its sample, this clone was seen once. This sequence joins TRBV27 and TRBJ2-5; 9 bases fit TRBD1. The J call may be incorrect, as the DNA end agrees better with TRBJ2-7. Germline-derived CDR1 and CDR2 are MNHEY and SMNVEV (reference sequence). The CDR3 loop spans 15 amino acids. Here the CDR3 DNA reads TGTGCCAGCAGTTCCCCGGGACAGGGCACCTACGAGCAGTACTTC. Protein sequence: CASSSPGQGTYEQYF.

The CDR3 sequence: CASSLEGLAGPGVNEQFF. CDR3 nucleotides: TGTGCCAGCAGCTTAGAGGGACTAGCGGGCCCGGGCGTCAATGAGCAGTTCTTC. The chain carries TRBV11-2 and TRBJ2-1; TRBD2 matches at 12 bases. V shed 0 bases, J shed 6 bases, and the junction held 9 bases outside the gene matches. The CDR3 contains 18 residues. Germline CDR1 is SGHAT and CDR2 is FQNNGV.

The chain uses TRBV7-2 and TRBJ2-1; D not resolved. The CDR3 contains 13 residues. From germline, CDR1 is SGHTA and CDR2 FQGNSA. Trimming shortened V by 0 bases and J by 5 bases, and 5 bases separated the two germline ends. The DNA of the CDR3 is TGTGCCAGCAGCTTAGCCCCCAACAATGAGCAGTTCTTC. This gives the protein CASSLAPNNEQFF.

The table lists this clone with a few counts. The rearrangement links TRBV6-5 to TRBJ1-3, with TRBD1 matching over 8 bases. Per germline, CDR1 MNHEY and CDR2 SVGAGI. This CDR3 comprises 14 residues. V was clipped by 6 bases and J by 3 bases; unmatched bases: 4. This chain's CDR3 is CASSDRGFGNTIYF. As DNA, the CDR3 is TGTGCCAGCAGCGACAGGGGCTTTGGAAACACCATATATTTT.

The J gene is TRBJ1-2, the V gene TRBV7-2; perhaps TRBD1 as D (5 bases). The germline V gene has CDR1 SGHTA and CDR2 FQGNSA. V was trimmed by 5 bases and J by 3 bases, leaving 13 bases between them. The CDR3 is 14 residues long. As DNA, the CDR3 is TGTGCCAGCAGCCGGGGGGTGATGGACTATGGCTACACCTTC. Its protein is CASSRGVMDYGYTF.

J is TRBJ1-4 and V is TRBV9; D not certain. Trimming took 0 bases from V and 5 from J, leaving 11 bases between them. Germline V gives CDR1 SGDLS, CDR2 YYNGEE. CDR3 size: 15 residues. The chain's CDR3 is CASSVGAVANEKLFF. CDR3 nucleotides: TGTGCCAGCAGCGTAGGAGCCGTAGCAAATGAAAAACTGTTTTTT. Full variable domain (outside the CDR3, taken from reference TRBV9 and TRBJ1-4): DSGVTQTPKHLITATGQRVTLRCSPRSGDLSVYWYQQSLDQGLQFLIQYYNGEERAKGNILERFSAQQFPDLHSELNLSSLELGDSALYFCASSVGAVANEKLFFGSGTQLSVL.

The CDR3 region has the DNA TGTGCCAGCAGTTACGGAGTCTCAACCTACGAGCAGTACTTC. It is translated as CASSYGVSTYEQYF. The chain joins TRBV6-5 to TRBJ2-7; D call uncertain. CDR1 MNHEY and CDR2 SVGAGI come from the germline V gene. The CDR3 totals 14 residues. Trimming pared 2 bases from V and 2 bases from J, leaving 10 bases between.

V usage is TRBV30 and J usage is TRBJ2-1; D is possibly TRBD2 (6 bases). Germline assignment: CDR1 GTSNPN and CDR2 SVGIG (reference sequence). Trimming left V 1 base short and J 5 bases short, with 24 bases between. The CDR3 has 18 residues. In DNA form, the CDR3 reads TGTGCCTGGAGTGCCTTACTGGGGGGTCCCTTGAGGGACAATGAGCAGTTCTTC. Translating it yields CAWSALLGGPLRDNEQFF.